The entry below gives a single TCR beta chain sequence along with its context. What it binds is unknown. The sample is drawn from a study of PD-L1 blockade in urothelial cancer. The overall study: Before enrollment, 0 to 3 chemotherapy regimens had been given to patients. There were a median of approximately 140,000 T cells in blood samples. Once treatment had started, blood was analyzed at 3 weeks (second dose) and again at 6 weeks.

The data were produced by immunoSEQ multiplex PCR, yet TCRdb's version contains in-frame clones alone and is incomplete. Among roughly 48,000 clones, approximately 87% were seen once, and the ten largest hold 5.5% to 7.5%. Findings of the study overall: For durable-benefit patients, tumor-associated blood clones expanded more at 3 weeks.

This clonotype was obtained from a man aged 40-55 years with urothelial cancer. The sample here was PBMCs, taken around atezolizumab (anti-PD-L1) treatment.

CDR3 residues: CASSKFGAPGDTEAFF. The CDR3 DNA reads TGTGCCAGCAGCAAATTCGGGGCCCCGGGGGACACTGAAGCTTTCTTT. V gene TRBV7-9 combines with J gene TRBJ1-1; possible D gene TRBD1, 5 bases. Per germline, CDR1 SEHNR and CDR2 FQNEAQ (reference sequence). The CDR3 consists of 16 residues. V dropped 5 bases and J dropped 3 bases, with 19 bases sitting between them.